The sequence of this TCR beta chain was determined in a study of blood T cells in healthy people across ages (dated by TCRdb to the mid-2010s). With regard to the full study: Template switching captured roughly one uniquely barcoded TCR beta cDNA molecule per two T cells in model experiments. The donors were split into four age groups: young (average about 16 years), middle-aged (over 35), aged (roughly 68) and long-lived (roughly 88). The study analyzed two additional independent replicas of 1 million unique cDNA reads from the same blood draw for two donors, one aged 18 to 29 and one aged 80 or older. To avoid experimental bias, donors of different ages were spread randomly across the sequencing lanes. Age-related changes in TCR beta repertoire diversity were measured in the study by deep sequencing normalized with unique cDNA molecular identifiers.

Donors were under 40 systemically healthy Caucasian individuals from Russia aged roughly 6 to 90 years. Approximately 9.3 milliliters of peripheral blood were collected from each donor into EDTA-treated Vacutainer tubes. PBMCs were isolated by Ficoll-Paque density-gradient centrifugation, with at least 7 million obtained per sample. Total RNA was extracted from PBMCs with Trizol reagent, with at least 6 micrograms obtained per sample. For every donor, flow cytometry on a PBMC aliquot measured the percentage of naive CD45RAhigh/CD27high T cells. Libraries were constructed by 5' RACE. Sequenced on an Illumina HiSeq 2500. A second PCR of about 6 to 12 cycles was run with a J-beta primer mix and a sample-barcoded 5' primer. A unique molecular identifier was introduced onto each TCR beta cDNA molecule by a template-switch 5' adaptor carrying 12 random nucleotides. At least 2.5 million CDR3-containing paired-end reads were obtained from each sample. First-strand cDNA was synthesized from all RNA with the Mint cDNA synthesis kit, primed by a TRBC-specific oligonucleotide. All cDNA was treated with uracil-DNA glycosylase and then went through a first 18-cycle PCR with the universal primers M1SS and BC2_uni_R. As for the authors' bioinformatics: Normalization of each sample was performed by random selection of 1 million high-quality reads, each carrying a distinct molecular identifier. Instead of being binned into consensus sequences, reads that shared molecular identifiers were thrown out. MiTCR, run with a Q25 quality threshold and the strictest error-elimination algorithm, handled CDR3 identification, clonotype clustering and error correction. Lower-bound total TCR beta diversity was estimated with a nonparametric unseen species model using Euler transformation. TCRdb itself trimmed the public reads at Q25 with fastp, ran MiXCR and retained productive beta chains. Rows merge per CDR3 protein into single entries with the most common DNA and genes. Here the V and J calls rest on TCRdb's processing, not on the authors' analysis. The sample table contains about 1.8 million distinct CDR3 sequences; only one count was recorded for roughly 49% of them. More than 2% of the sample rests with the top ten.

Relative to germline, V is 6 bases shorter and J is 6 bases shorter, with 8 bases between their ends. From a lookup of the germline V gene, CDR1 and CDR2 are MNHEY and SVGEGT. The CDR3, cysteine through phenylalanine, is 11 amino acids long. The CDR3 DNA has 33 bases and is translated from base 1. Broad study findings and their caveats: Compared with the aged group, the long-lived group had more naive CD4+ T cells, fewer expanded clones and increased TCR diversity, a pattern suggesting age selection. Because the CMV infection status of the donors was unknown, age-related changes in expanded clonotypes may potentially have been confounded. Since profiling was done on bulk unsorted PBMCs, naive and antigen-experienced compartments could not be conclusively compared. Estimates of total diversity from one million sequenced T cells were regarded as lower bounds and underestimates. As age increased, observed TCR beta diversity per million T cells dropped in a roughly linear way, and a significant reduction was already evident by age about 36. There was a strong correlation between observed TCR beta diversity and the percentage of naive T cells measured by flow cytometry.

The sample holds a few counts of this clonotype. It has no known antigen specificity. No much larger clonotype is one base removed from it; base qualities were not supplied. This receptor chain uses TRBV6-2 or TRBV6-3 and TRBJ2-5; tentative D gene TRBD2, with 5 bases matching. Sequencing input: blood. This sequence originates from a woman aged 40 to 50 in good health. The sequence in DNA is TGTGCCAGCAGCCACGGGAAGACCCAGTACTTC. This sequence encodes CASSHGKTQYF.